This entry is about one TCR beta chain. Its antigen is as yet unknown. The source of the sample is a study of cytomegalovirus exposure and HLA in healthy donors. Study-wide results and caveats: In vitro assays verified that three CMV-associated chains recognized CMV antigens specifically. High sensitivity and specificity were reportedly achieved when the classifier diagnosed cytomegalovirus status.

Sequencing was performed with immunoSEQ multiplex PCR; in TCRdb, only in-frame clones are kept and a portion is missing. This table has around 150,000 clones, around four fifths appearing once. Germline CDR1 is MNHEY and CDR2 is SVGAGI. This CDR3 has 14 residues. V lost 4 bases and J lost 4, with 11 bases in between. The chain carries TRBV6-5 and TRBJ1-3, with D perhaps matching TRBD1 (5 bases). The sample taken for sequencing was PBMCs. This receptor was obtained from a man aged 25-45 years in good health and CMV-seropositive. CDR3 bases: TGTGCCAGCAGTTCCAGGGCGAGGGGAAACACCATATATTTT. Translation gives CASSSRARGNTIYF.